This T cell receptor beta chain was found in a study of shared clonotypes between healthy human individuals. Overall study context: Aged 18 to 49, the donors were a couple of women and three men. Points from the study as a whole: Shared clonotypes: roughly 4.7% naive CD4, 3% to 3.5% naive CD8, 2% to 2.5% memory CD4, over 0.3% memory CD8.

Germline trimming cut 6 bases from V and 0 bases from J; bases unmatched to any gene: 8. Germline values: CDR1 ENHRY, CDR2 SYGVKD. The CDR3 is 16 amino acids. On this clone itself: Its specificity is unknown.

Deep was the level at which the assay was run. Generated by immunoSEQ multiplex PCR, the TCRdb table keeps only in-frame clones and is missing some. Found here are approximately 980,000 clones, roughly 72% of them singletons; the top ten hold 1.5%. This chain connects TRBV10-3 to TRBJ1-3; 7 nucleotides agree with TRBD1. Sequenced sample: memory CD4+ T cells sorted from blood. Regarding subset: CD45RA-negative fraction. This TCR was recovered from a young man in good health. CDR3 DNA: TGTGCCATCAGCTATGACAGGGCCCGCTCTGGAAACACCATATATTTT. The encoded protein is CAISYDRARSGNTIYF.